These 5 T cell receptor beta chains were all obtained from the same sample, sequenced in a study of neurological immune-mediated disorders. Using its own MiXCR run on the 5' RACE reads, TCRdb lists one record per CDR3 protein. The sample lists around 69,000 distinct CDR3 sequences, roughly 3.2% occurring once. The sample taken for sequencing was PBMCs. The receptors were sampled from a man aged 40-55 years with multiple sclerosis.

This clonotype was seen ten or more times. The chain carries TRBV10-3 and TRBJ2-1, with D maybe TRBD1 (6 bases). Germline CDR1 is ENHRY and CDR2 is SYGVKD. Trimming took off 4 bases at V and 6 bases at J, with 16 bases between the two ends. This CDR3 is built from 15 residues. The CDR3 nucleotides are TGTGCCATCAGTGCATTCCGGACAGACCCCAATGAGCAGTTCTTC. It is translated as CAISAFRTDPNEQFF.

This clonotype was recorded many times. This chain joins TRBV20-1 and TRBJ2-3; TRBD2 aligns across 7 bases. V lost 7 bases, J lost 0 bases, and 4 bases stayed unmatched. CDR3 length: 13 residues. The germline V gene encodes CDR1 DFQATT and CDR2 SNEGSKA (reference sequence). The CDR3 DNA is TGCAGTGTTGTGGGAGGGAGCACAGATACGCAGTATTTT. Translating it yields CSVVGGSTDTQYF.

This clonotype was seen repeatedly, ten times or more. This sequence joins TRBV9 and TRBJ1-2; TRBD1 is a possible D gene (5 bases). This CDR3 has 13 residues. From germline, CDR1 is SGDLS and CDR2 YYNGEE. The V end was cut by 0 bases, the J end by 8 bases, with 11 bases between. CDR3 loop: CASSVEGVGGYTF. CDR3 coding DNA: TGTGCCAGCAGCGTAGAAGGGGTCGGAGGCTACACCTTC. Together with reference TRBV9 and TRBJ1-2, the CDR3 gives the full variable domain: DSGVTQTPKHLITATGQRVTLRCSPRSGDLSVYWYQQSLDQGLQFLIQYYNGEERAKGNILERFSAQQFPDLHSELNLSSLELGDSALYFCASSVEGVGGYTFGSGTRLTVV.

This clonotype occurred many times. The chain employs TRBV5-6 and TRBJ1-4; D is unclear. Germline V gene data show CDR1 as SGHDT and CDR2 as YYEEEE. The CDR3 is 14 residues long. V lost 4 bases, J lost 4 bases, and 11 bases lay in between. Written as DNA, the CDR3 is TGTGCCAGCAGCCCCCGAGGCGTTAATGAAAAACTGTTTTTT. It codes for CASSPRGVNEKLFF.

In its sample, this clonotype was seen many times. The rearrangement joins TRBV20-1 to TRBJ2-3, with 11 bases that match TRBD2. The CDR3 covers 16 residues. Germline CDR1 reads DFQATT; CDR2 reads SNEGSKA (reference sequence). V was pared by 5 bases and J by 2 bases, with 9 bases of the junction left unmatched. Here the CDR3 reads CSAPIRLAGLTDTQYF. CDR3 in DNA: TGCAGTGCTCCTATCCGACTAGCGGGGCTCACAGATACGCAGTATTTT.